The 17 T cell receptor beta chains below come from one sample, sequenced in a study of blood T cell repertoires in COVID-19. Sequencing used immunoSEQ multiplex PCR; TCRdb keeps in-frame clones, though not all of them. The sample yields 150,000 to 200,000 clones, about 86% seen once. The sequencing sample was made of peripheral blood. Receptor source: a man aged 50 to 60 with active or convalescent COVID-19.

This rearrangement joins TRBV10-3 to TRBJ1-6; D remains unclear. CDR3 length: 14 residues. Trimming took 4 bases from V and 9 from J, leaving 13 bases between them. CDR1 is ENHRY, CDR2 SYGVKD, per germline. This CDR3 reads CAISVDTPGSPLHF. Written as DNA, the CDR3 is TGTGCCATCAGTGTCGACACACCCGGTTCACCCCTCCACTTT.

This clone was counted a single time. V is TRBV4-1 and J is TRBJ1-5; 9 nucleotides match TRBD1. This CDR3 has 19 amino acids. The V gene's germline CDR1 is MGHRA and CDR2 YSYEKL. V trimming: 3 bases; J trimming: 0 bases; junction bases outside the gene matches: 12. The CDR3 DNA reads as TGCGCCAGCAGCCACCCACCGGGACAGGGAGTCGCTAGCAATCAGCCCCAGCATTTT. It codes for CASSHPPGQGVASNQPQHF.

The chain carries TRBV7-9 and TRBJ1-2; 10 positions agree with TRBD1. Germline V gene sequence: CDR1 SEHNR, CDR2 FQNEAQ (reference sequence). Trimming at V came to 4 bases and at J to 8 bases, leaving 13 bases not matched to a gene. CDR3 length equals 16 residues. CDR3 in amino acids: CASSSEGQGNFLGYTF. CDR3 nucleotide sequence: TGTGCCAGCAGCTCGGAGGGACAGGGGAACTTCCTCGGCTACACCTTC.

The chain combines TRBV29-1 with TRBJ1-2, with 7 bases that match TRBD1. Per germline, CDR1 SQVTM and CDR2 ANQGSEA. V shed 6 bases and J 5 bases; nucleotides not matched to a gene: 9. CDR3 length: 13 residues. The CDR3 bases are TGCAGCGTGGAGACAGGGCTGGGGTATGGCTACACCTTC. This gives the protein CSVETGLGYGYTF.

This clone showed up just once. The V gene is TRBV29-1, the J gene TRBJ1-4; unclear D gene. The length of the CDR3 is 11 residues. Trimming took 3 bases from V and 5 from J, leaving 4 bases between them. The V gene's germline CDR1 is SQVTM and CDR2 ANQGSEA. CDR3 DNA sequence: TGCAGCGTTGAGCAGAATGAAAAACTGTTTTTT. Protein product: CSVEQNEKLFF.

This clone has more than one count but fewer than ten. CDR3 protein: CASRKTGFGSPLHF. CDR3 in DNA: TGTGCCAGCAGAAAGACAGGATTTGGTTCACCCCTCCACTTT. The genes are TRBV7-2 and TRBJ1-6; tentative D call: TRBD1 (6 bases). The V end was cut by 6 bases, the J end by 9 bases, with 15 bases between. Germline-derived CDR1 and CDR2 are SGHTA and FQGNSA. CDR3 length: 14 residues.

This chain connects TRBV9 to TRBJ1-6, with D perhaps matching TRBD1 (6 bases). The CDR3 totals 13 residues. V gave up 3 bases and J gave up 10 bases, with 11 bases separating them. Germline V gene sequence: CDR1 SGDLS, CDR2 YYNGEE. The CDR3 DNA is TGTGCCAGCAGCGGAGGGGGTTACTCACCCCTCCACTTT. This encodes CASSGGGYSPLHF.

This chain uses TRBV20-1 with TRBJ1-2; 7 nucleotides align to TRBD1. From germline, CDR1 is DFQATT and CDR2 SNEGSKA (reference sequence). CDR3 size: 11 residues. V shed 7 bases and J 5 bases; nucleotides not matched to a gene: 4. The CDR3 sequence is CSGQGVYGYTF. The CDR3 nucleotides are TGCAGTGGACAGGGAGTGTATGGCTACACCTTC.

This chain connects TRBV6-5 to TRBJ1-4, with D perhaps TRBD1 (5 bases). The length of the CDR3 is 15 residues. Trimming left V 6 bases short and J 0 bases short, with 11 bases between. Germline loops: CDR1 MNHEY, CDR2 SVGAGI. The CDR3 loop reads CASRNAGPTNEKLFF. Written as DNA, the CDR3 is TGTGCCAGCAGAAATGCAGGGCCAACTAATGAAAAACTGTTTTTT.

This sequence joins TRBV21-1 and TRBJ1-6. TRBV21-1 is reported as a pseudogene. The CDR3 is made up of 17 amino acids. CDR3 in amino acids: CASSNANSGSYNSPLHF. CDR3 DNA sequence: TGTGCCAGCAGCAACGCGAATAGCGGCTCCTATAATTCACCCCTCCACTTT.

A single count supports this clone. This chain connects TRBV4-1 to TRBJ1-1; TRBD1 is a possible D gene (5 bases). The germline CDR1 and CDR2 sequences are MGHRA and YSYEKL. CDR3 length: 15 amino acids. V gave up 5 bases and J gave up 2 bases, with 15 bases separating them. CDR3 in DNA: TGCGCCAGCAGCAGCGTAAGGGGTGGAAACACTGAAGCTTTCTTT. Translating it yields CASSSVRGGNTEAFF.

This clone was seen just once. The same CDR3 arises from other DNA sequences in this sample as well. The J gene is TRBJ1-4, the V gene TRBV7-2, with 8 bases fitting TRBD1. The trim removed 5 bases at V and 4 bases at J, leaving 3 bases unmatched. The CDR3 has 14 amino acids. Germline CDR1 and CDR2: SGHTA and FQGNSA. The CDR3 loop is CASSIQGVNEKLFF. For the CDR3, the DNA is TGTGCCAGCAGCATACAGGGGGTTAATGAAAAACTGTTTTTT.

The chain has TRBV7-9 and TRBJ2-1; 8 bases match TRBD1. In germline, CDR1 is SEHNR, CDR2 FQNEAQ (reference sequence). This CDR3 comprises 14 residues. Trimming cost V 1 base and J 4 bases; bases outside gene matches: 0. CDR3 nucleotides: TGTGCCAGCAGCTTAGGGACAGGGTACAATGAGCAGTTCTTC. Translated, it gives CASSLGTGYNEQFF.

This clone showed up just a few times. The chain has TRBV18 and TRBJ1-5; D unclear. V was clipped by 3 bases and J by 0 bases, with 9 bases between them. Germline V gene sequence: CDR1 KGHSH, CDR2 LQKENI. This CDR3 spans 15 amino acids. The chain's CDR3 is CASSPGAVSNQPQHF. The CDR3 bases are TGTGCCAGCTCACCGGGAGCAGTTAGCAATCAGCCCCAGCATTTT.

This chain connects TRBV18 to TRBJ2-1, with a possible D match to TRBD1 (6 bases). Trimming pared 3 bases from V and 6 bases from J, leaving 15 bases between. Germline assignment: CDR1 KGHSH and CDR2 LQKENI. The CDR3 consists of 15 residues. The CDR3 reads CASSPGSTGTNEQFF. The CDR3 DNA is TGTGCCAGCTCACCCGGTTCAACAGGGACCAATGAGCAGTTCTTC.

This clone came up once. V usage is TRBV5-6 and J usage is TRBJ2-5, with D perhaps TRBD2 (7 bases). The CDR3 is made up of 16 amino acids. V was clipped by 0 bases and J by 2 bases, with 14 bases between them. Germline V gene lookup returns CDR1 SGHDT and CDR2 YYEEEE. In DNA, the CDR3 is TGTGCCAGCAGCTTGGGGACAGTACTAGCGCAAGAGACCCAGTACTTC. Protein product: CASSLGTVLAQETQYF.

This clone has more than one count but fewer than ten. This chain joins TRBV6-5 and TRBJ2-2, with 12 bases that match TRBD1. The germline gives CDR1 MNHEY, CDR2 SVGAGI. V shed 6 bases and J 6 bases; nucleotides not matched to a gene: 5. This CDR3 contains 15 residues. The CDR3 spells CASRPGTGGSGELFF. The CDR3 nucleotides read TGTGCCAGCAGACCCGGGACAGGGGGCTCCGGGGAGCTGTTTTTT.